This T cell receptor beta chain was documented in a study of cytomegalovirus exposure and HLA in healthy donors. Study-wide points: The availability of immune exposure information extended only to CMV serostatus.

The CDR3 sequence is 15 residues long. V shed 7 bases and J shed 1 base, with 13 bases lying between them. Per the germline V gene, CDR1 is SEHNR and CDR2 is FQNEAQ (reference sequence). A note on this clone: The antigen remains unidentified.

PCR employed 60 Vbeta and 13 Jbeta primers. Method: immunoSEQ multiplex PCR; TCRdb's copy keeps in-frame clones and lacks some. Among 52,000 or so clones listed, 78% were seen once. Sequencing was performed on PBMCs. The chain recombines TRBV7-9 with TRBJ2-2; D is unresolved. The receptor comes from a female donor in good health and CMV-seronegative. CDR3 nucleotide sequence: TGTGCCAGCATCCCTCCGGCAGGGAACACCGGGGAGCTGTTTTTT. The encoded protein is CASIPPAGNTGELFF. Combining the CDR3 with reference TRBV7-9 and TRBJ2-2 gives the whole variable domain DTGVSQNPRHKITKRGQNVTFRCDPISEHNRLYWYRQTLGQGPEFLTYFQNEAQLEKSRLLSDRFSAERPKGSFSTLEIQRTEQGDSAMYLCASIPPAGNTGELFFGEGSRLTVL.